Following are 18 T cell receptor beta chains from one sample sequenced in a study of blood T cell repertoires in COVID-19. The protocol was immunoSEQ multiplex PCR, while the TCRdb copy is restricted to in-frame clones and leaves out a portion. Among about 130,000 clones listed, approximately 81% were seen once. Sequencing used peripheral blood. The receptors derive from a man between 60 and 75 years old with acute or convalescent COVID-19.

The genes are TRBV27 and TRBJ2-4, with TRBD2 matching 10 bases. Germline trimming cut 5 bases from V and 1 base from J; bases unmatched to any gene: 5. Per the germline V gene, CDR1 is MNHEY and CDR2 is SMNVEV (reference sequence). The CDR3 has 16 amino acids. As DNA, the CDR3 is TGTGCCAGCAGTGTTCTAGCGGGAGTTGCCAAAAACATTCAGTACTTC. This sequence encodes CASSVLAGVAKNIQYF.

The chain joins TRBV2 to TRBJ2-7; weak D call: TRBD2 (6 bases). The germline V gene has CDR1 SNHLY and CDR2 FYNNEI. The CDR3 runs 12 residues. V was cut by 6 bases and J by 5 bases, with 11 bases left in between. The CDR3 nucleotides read TGTGCCAGCAGGACTACGGGGGACGAGCAGTACTTC. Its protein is CASRTTGDEQYF.

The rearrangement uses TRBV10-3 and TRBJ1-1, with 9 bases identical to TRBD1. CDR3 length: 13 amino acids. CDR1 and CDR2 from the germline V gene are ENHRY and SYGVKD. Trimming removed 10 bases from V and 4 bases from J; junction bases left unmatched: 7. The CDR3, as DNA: TGTGCCACAACTCCGGGACAGGGCACTGAAGCTTTCTTT. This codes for CATTPGQGTEAFF.

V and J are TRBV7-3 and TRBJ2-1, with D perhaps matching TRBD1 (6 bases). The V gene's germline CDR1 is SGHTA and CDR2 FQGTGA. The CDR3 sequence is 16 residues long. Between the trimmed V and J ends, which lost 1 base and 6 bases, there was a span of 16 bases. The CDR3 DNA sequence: TGTGCCAGCAGCTTAATGGGGGCGACGAAACCCAATGAGCAGTTCTTC. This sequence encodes CASSLMGATKPNEQFF.

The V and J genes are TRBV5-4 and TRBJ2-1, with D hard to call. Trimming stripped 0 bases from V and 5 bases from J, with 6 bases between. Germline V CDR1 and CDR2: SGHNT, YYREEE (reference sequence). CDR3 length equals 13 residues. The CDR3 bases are TGTGCCAGCAGCTTGGCCACAAACAATGAGCAGTTCTTC. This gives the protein CASSLATNNEQFF. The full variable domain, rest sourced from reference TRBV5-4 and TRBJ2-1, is ETGVTQSPTHLIKTRGQQVTLRCSSQSGHNTVSWYQQALGQGPQFIFQYYREEENGRGNFPPRFSGLQFPNYSSELNVNALELDDSALYLCASSLATNNEQFFGPGTRLTVL.

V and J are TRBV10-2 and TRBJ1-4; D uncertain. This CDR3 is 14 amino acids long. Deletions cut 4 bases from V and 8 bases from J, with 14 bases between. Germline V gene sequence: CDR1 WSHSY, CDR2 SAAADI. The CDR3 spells CASSVGGKEEKLFF. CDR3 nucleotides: TGCGCCAGCAGTGTGGGAGGGAAGGAGGAAAAACTGTTTTTT.

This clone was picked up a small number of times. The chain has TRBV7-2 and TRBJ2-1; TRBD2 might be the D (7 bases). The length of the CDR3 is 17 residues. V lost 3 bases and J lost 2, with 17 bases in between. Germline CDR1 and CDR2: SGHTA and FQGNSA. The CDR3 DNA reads TGTGCCAGCAGCTTCCCCCTAGCGGACAGTACCTACAATGAGCAGTTCTTC. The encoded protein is CASSFPLADSTYNEQFF.

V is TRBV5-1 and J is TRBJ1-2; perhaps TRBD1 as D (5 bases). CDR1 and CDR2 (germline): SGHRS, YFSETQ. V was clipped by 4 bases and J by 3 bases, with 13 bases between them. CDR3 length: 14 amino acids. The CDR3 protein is CASSPGRGDYGYTF. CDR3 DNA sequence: TGCGCCAGCAGCCCCGGACGGGGGGACTATGGCTACACCTTC.

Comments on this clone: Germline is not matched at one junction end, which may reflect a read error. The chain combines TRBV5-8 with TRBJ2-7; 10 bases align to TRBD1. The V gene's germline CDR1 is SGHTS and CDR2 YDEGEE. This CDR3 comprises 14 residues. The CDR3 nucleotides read TGTGCCAGCAGCTTGGGACAGGGGGCGCCCTTCCCCCACTTC. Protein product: CASSLGQGAPFPHF.

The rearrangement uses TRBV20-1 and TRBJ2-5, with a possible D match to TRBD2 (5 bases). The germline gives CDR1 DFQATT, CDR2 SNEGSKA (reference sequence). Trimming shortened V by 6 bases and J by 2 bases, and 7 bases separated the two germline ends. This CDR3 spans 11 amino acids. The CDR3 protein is CSARRQETQYF. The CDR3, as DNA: TGCAGTGCGAGGAGGCAAGAGACCCAGTACTTC.

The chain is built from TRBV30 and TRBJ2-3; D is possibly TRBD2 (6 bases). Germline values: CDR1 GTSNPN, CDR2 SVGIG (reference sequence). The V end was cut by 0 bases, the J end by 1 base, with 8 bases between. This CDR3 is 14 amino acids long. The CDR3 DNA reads TGTGCCTGGAGTGTAGGCGGGGGCACAGATACGCAGTATTTT. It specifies CAWSVGGGTDTQYF. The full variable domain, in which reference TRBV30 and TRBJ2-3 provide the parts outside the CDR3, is SQTIHQWPATLVQPVGSPLSLECTVEGTSNPNLYWYRQAAGRGLQLLFYSVGIGQISSEVPQNLSASRPQDRQFILSSKKLLLSDSGFYLCAWSVGGGTDTQYFGPGTRLTVL.

The CDR3 coding sequence is TGTGCCAGCAGCGATAATCCTCAGACCTACAATGAGCAGTTCTTC. Its translation is CASSDNPQTYNEQFF. The chain uses TRBV9 and TRBJ2-1; D uncertain. CDR3 length equals 15 residues. Germline loops: CDR1 SGDLS, CDR2 YYNGEE. V lost 3 bases to trimming and J lost 2 bases, with 12 bases between them.

Here the CDR3 DNA reads TGTGCCAGCAAAAAACCAGGGGGCCAAGAGACCCAGTACTTC. It yields the protein CASKKPGGQETQYF. This chain connects TRBV5-6 to TRBJ2-5, with 7 bases aligning to TRBD1. The CDR3 is 14 residues long. Germline V gives CDR1 SGHDT, CDR2 YYEEEE. The J segment lost 1 base and the V segment lost 6 bases, leaving 6 bases of the junction unmatched. Complete variable domain (other parts from reference TRBV5-6 and TRBJ2-5): DAGVTQSPTHLIKTRGQQVTLRCSPKSGHDTVSWYQQALGQGPQFIFQYYEEEERQRGNFPDRFSGHQFPNYSSELNVNALLLGDSALYLCASKKPGGQETQYFGPGTRLLVL.

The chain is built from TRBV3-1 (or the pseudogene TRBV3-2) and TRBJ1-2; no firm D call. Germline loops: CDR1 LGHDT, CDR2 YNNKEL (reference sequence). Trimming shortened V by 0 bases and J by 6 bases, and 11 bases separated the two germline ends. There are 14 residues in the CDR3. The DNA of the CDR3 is TGTGCCAGCAGCCAAGAGCATTTCCGGGATGGCTACACCTTC. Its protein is CASSQEHFRDGYTF.

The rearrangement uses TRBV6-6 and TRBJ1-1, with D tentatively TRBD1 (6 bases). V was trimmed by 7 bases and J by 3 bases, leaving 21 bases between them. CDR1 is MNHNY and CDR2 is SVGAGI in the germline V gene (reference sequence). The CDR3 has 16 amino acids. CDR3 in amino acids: CASNMKGRGADTEAFF. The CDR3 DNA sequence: TGTGCCAGCAACATGAAAGGGAGGGGGGCGGACACTGAAGCTTTCTTT.

Here the CDR3 DNA reads TGTGCCAGCAGTTCGGTCAACTCTGGGGCCAACGTCCTGACTTTC. Residues: CASSSVNSGANVLTF. The V gene is TRBV7-6, the J gene TRBJ2-6; D is uncertain. Germline assignment: CDR1 SGHVS and CDR2 FNYEAQ. Trimming removed 6 bases at V and 0 bases at J, with 9 bases between. The CDR3 covers 15 residues. The entire variable domain, with the rest obtained from reference TRBV7-6 and TRBJ2-6, is as follows: GAGVSQSPRYKVTKRGQDVALRCDPISGHVSLYWYRQALGQGPEFLTYFNYEAQQDKSGLPNDRFSAERPEGSISTLTIQRTEQRDSAMYRCASSSVNSGANVLTFGAGSRLTVL.

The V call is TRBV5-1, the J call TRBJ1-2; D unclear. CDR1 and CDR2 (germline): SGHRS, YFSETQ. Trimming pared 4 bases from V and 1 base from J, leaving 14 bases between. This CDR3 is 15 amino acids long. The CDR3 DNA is TGCGCCAGCAGCATAGAAAGTGGCGGTAACTATGGCTACACCTTC. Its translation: CASSIESGGNYGYTF.

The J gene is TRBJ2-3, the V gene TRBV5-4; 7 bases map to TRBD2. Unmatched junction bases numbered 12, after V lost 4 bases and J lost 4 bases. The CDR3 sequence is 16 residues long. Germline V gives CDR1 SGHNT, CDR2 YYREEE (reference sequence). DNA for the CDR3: TGTGCCAGCAGCGCTGGTTTACTAGCGCTTGCAGATACGCAGTATTTT. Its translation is CASSAGLLALADTQYF. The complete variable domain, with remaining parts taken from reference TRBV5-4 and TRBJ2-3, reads ETGVTQSPTHLIKTRGQQVTLRCSSQSGHNTVSWYQQALGQGPQFIFQYYREEENGRGNFPPRFSGLQFPNYSSELNVNALELDDSALYLCASSAGLLALADTQYFGPGTRLTVL.